The entry below describes one T cell receptor (beta chain). This sample was included in a study of blood T cell repertoires in COVID-19. Looking at the study overall: The origin of the acute and convalescent COVID-19 samples was the United States, Italy and Spain.

Participant reports of clinical history set cohort assignment. CDR3 length: 13 residues. Trimming cost V 5 bases and J 7 bases, with 12 bases left between them. Germline V gene data show CDR1 as MNHEY and CDR2 as SVGEGT. The repertoire was sequenced with immunoSEQ multiplex PCR; TCRdb's copy has only in-frame clones and lacks some. The sample shows about 270,000 clones, around 85% of them seen only once. Sequenced sample: PBMCs or T cells enriched from blood (not recorded which). This clonotype was sampled from a woman between 45 and 65 years old with acute COVID-19. The chain joins TRBV6-2 or TRBV6-3 to TRBJ2-1, with D possibly being TRBD2 (7 bases). In DNA, the CDR3 is TGTGCCAGCAGTCTAGGGAGGGGGAATGAGCAGTTCTTC. The encoded protein is CASSLGRGNEQFF.